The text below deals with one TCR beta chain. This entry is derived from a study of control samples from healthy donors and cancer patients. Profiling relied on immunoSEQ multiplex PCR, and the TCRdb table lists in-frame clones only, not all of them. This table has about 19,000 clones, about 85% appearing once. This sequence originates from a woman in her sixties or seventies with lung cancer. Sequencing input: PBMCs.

CDR3 region: CASSLRPSLSTEAFF. CDR3 coding DNA: TGTGCCAGCTCCCTTAGGCCTTCGCTGAGCACTGAAGCTTTCTTT. This chain joins TRBV18 and TRBJ1-1; D not resolved. The CDR3 loop spans 15 amino acids. The V gene lost 6 bases and the J gene lost 4 bases, with 18 bases spanning the gap. Per the germline V gene, CDR1 is KGHSH and CDR2 is LQKENI.